The rows below give T cell receptor beta chains drawn from one sample of a study of blood T cell repertoires in COVID-19. Profiling relied on immunoSEQ multiplex PCR, and the TCRdb table lists in-frame clones only, not all of them. The data show about 55,000 clones, roughly 89% seen once. The sequencing input was peripheral blood. These receptors all stem from a man aged 35 to 55 with COVID-19, enrolled during active disease. Both conserved end residues are part of each CDR3. Fields, in order: D gene, clone size, J gene, V gene, CDR3 protein, CDR3 DNA. D genes are given only for firm matches. Only part of the rows carry a size: once, few, many, or a class if the clone is expanded.

TRBD2,NA,TRBJ2-2,TRBV7-3,CASSETSGTGELFF,TGTGCCAGCAGCGAGACTAGCGGCACCGGGGAGCTGTTTTTT
TRBD2,NA,TRBJ2-3,TRBV9,CASSMGTSGDTDTQYF,TGTGCCAGCAGCATGGGGACTAGCGGGGACACAGATACGCAGTATTTT
NA,once,TRBJ1-2,TRBV29-1,CSVDGTDGYTF,TGCAGCGTTGACGGTACGGATGGCTACACCTTC
NA,NA,TRBJ1-2,TRBV28,CASSPPTTETNYGYTF,TGTGCCAGCAGCCCCCCCACGACAGAGACTAACTATGGCTACACCTTC
NA,NA,TRBJ1-5,TRBV6-1,CASSHGEANQPQHF,TGTGCCAGCAGCCACGGAGAGGCCAATCAGCCCCAGCATTTT
TRBD2,NA,TRBJ2-1,TRBV10-3,CAIRAAGSSYNEQFF,TGTGCCATCAGAGCAGCGGGAAGCTCCTACAATGAGCAGTTCTTC
TRBD1,NA,TRBJ1-5,TRBV27,CASSAGTVPNQPQHF,TGTGCCAGCAGTGCCGGGACAGTCCCAAATCAGCCCCAGCATTTT
TRBD1,once,TRBJ1-6,TRBV28,CASSPGGRGSPLHF,TGTGCCAGCAGCCCAGGGGGTAGAGGTTCACCCCTCCACTTT
TRBD1,once,TRBJ2-3,TRBV4-1,CASSPHARDSPDTQYF,TGCGCCAGCAGCCCCCACGCCCGGGACAGCCCAGATACGCAGTATTTT
NA,NA,TRBJ2-7,TRBV3-1/TRBV3-2,CASGRGNPIYEQYF,TGTGCCAGCGGAAGGGGGAACCCTATCTACGAGCAGTACTTC
NA,NA,TRBJ2-7,TRBV7-9,CASSSPPTADSSYEQYF,TGTGCCAGCAGCTCGCCACCGACCGCGGACAGCTCCTACGAGCAGTACTTC
TRBD1,NA,TRBJ1-2,TRBV5-1,CASSYGTVYGYTF,TGCGCCAGCAGTTACGGGACAGTCTATGGCTACACCTTC
TRBD1,NA,TRBJ2-5,TRBV6-1,CASSDGGQGKETQYF,TGTGCCAGCAGTGACGGAGGACAGGGAAAAGAGACCCAGTACTTC
NA,medium-sized,TRBJ2-3,TRBV7-6,CASSRGTTTTDTQYF,TGTGCCAGCAGCCGTGGGACAACTACTACAGATACGCAGTATTTT
NA,NA,TRBJ1-2,TRBV6-5,CASSRGGGDYGYTF,TGTGCCAGCAGTCGAGGGGGGGGCGACTATGGCTACACCTTC
TRBD1,NA,TRBJ2-7,TRBV2,CASISDRGFTSYEQYF,TGTGCCAGCATTTCGGACAGGGGGTTCACCTCCTACGAGCAGTACTTC
NA,NA,TRBJ1-4,TRBV7-9,CASSSPATATNEKLFF,TGTGCCAGCAGCTCACCTGCGACAGCAACTAATGAAAAACTGTTTTTT
NA,NA,TRBJ2-7,TRBV6-2/TRBV6-3,CASSYGSRYEQYF,TGTGCCAGCAGTTACGGGAGCCGCTACGAGCAGTACTTC
NA,NA,TRBJ2-6,TRBV27,CASSLSGSNGANVLTF,TGTGCCAGCAGTTTATCGGGCTCGAATGGGGCCAACGTCCTGACTTTC
TRBD2,NA,TRBJ2-1,TRBV11-3,CASSSLSGIGNEQFF,TGTGCCAGCAGCTCCCTTAGCGGGATTGGTAATGAGCAGTTCTTC
TRBD2,NA,TRBJ2-5,TRBV27,CASSLALAGIETQYF,TGTGCCAGCAGTTTAGCTCTAGCGGGAATAGAGACCCAGTACTTC
TRBD1,NA,TRBJ1-1,TRBV30,CAWIPGTGFTEAFF,TGTGCCTGGATTCCTGGGACAGGGTTCACTGAAGCTTTCTTT
NA,NA,TRBJ2-1,TRBV7-2,CASGTAGSHHNEQFF,TGTGCCAGCGGCACCGCGGGATCACATCACAATGAGCAGTTCTTC
TRBD1,once,TRBJ2-5,TRBV5-1,CASSLVRGQETQYF,TGCGCCAGCAGCTTGGTCAGGGGGCAAGAGACCCAGTACTTC
NA,NA,TRBJ1-1,TRBV18,CASSPRGRTEAFF,TGTGCCAGCTCACCACGGGGCCGGACTGAAGCTTTCTTT
TRBD2,NA,TRBJ2-5,TRBV11-2,CASSLESGGGETQYF,TGTGCCAGCAGCTTAGAGAGCGGGGGTGGAGAGACCCAGTACTTC
NA,NA,TRBJ1-5,TRBV4-1,CASSQAEGEPQHF,TGCGCCAGCAGCCAGGCCGAGGGGGAGCCCCAGCATTTT
TRBD2,NA,TRBJ2-1,TRBV7-9,CASSGRVGNEQFF,TGTGCCAGCAGCGGGAGGGTGGGAAATGAGCAGTTCTTC
TRBD1,once,TRBJ2-7,TRBV27,CASSPTGGHEQYF,TGTGCCAGCAGTCCGACAGGGGGCCACGAGCAGTACTTC
NA,NA,TRBJ1-1,TRBV7-9,CASSLVPMNTEAFF,TGTGCCAGCAGCTTAGTTCCCATGAACACTGAAGCTTTCTTT
NA,NA,TRBJ1-3,TRBV19,CATAQGRNTIYF,TGTGCCACTGCCCAGGGGAGAAACACCATATATTTT
NA,NA,TRBJ1-6,TRBV11-3,CASSLDGSSNSPLHF,TGTGCCAGCAGCTTAGACGGGTCATCAAATTCACCCCTCCACTTT
NA,once,TRBJ2-1,TRBV18,CASSPGAQEGGSYNEQFF,TGTGCCAGCTCACCAGGTGCGCAGGAAGGGGGTTCCTACAATGAGCAGTTCTTC
TRBD2,NA,TRBJ2-3,TRBV19,CASRTSGGTDTQYF,TGTGCCAGTAGGACTAGCGGGGGGACAGATACGCAGTATTTT
NA,NA,TRBJ2-7,TRBV19,CASSIAGNSYEQYF,TGTGCCAGTAGTATCGCTGGCAACTCCTACGAGCAGTACTTC
TRBD1,NA,TRBJ1-1,TRBV14,CASSQVGQGSGMNTEAFF,TGTGCCAGCAGCCAAGTCGGACAGGGTTCGGGGATGAACACTGAAGCTTTCTTT
NA,NA,TRBJ2-5,TRBV3-1/TRBV3-2,CASSQEHVFQGETQYF,TGTGCCAGCAGCCAAGAACATGTATTTCAGGGTGAGACCCAGTACTTC
NA,NA,TRBJ2-7,TRBV15,CATSRTTGEGYEQYF,TGTGCCACCAGCAGGACGACAGGGGAGGGCTACGAGCAGTACTTC
NA,NA,TRBJ1-5,TRBV7-7,CASSPRSRFNQPQHF,TGTGCTAGCAGCCCCCGTTCGCGGTTTAATCAGCCCCAGCATTTT
NA,NA,TRBJ2-7,TRBV19,CASSISGGPYEQYF,TGTGCCAGTAGTATCTCTGGAGGACCCTACGAGCAGTACTTC